These 3 T cell receptor beta chains were all obtained from the same sample, sequenced in a study of blood T cell repertoires in COVID-19. Here immunoSEQ multiplex PCR was the method, and the copy in TCRdb shows in-frame clones only, minus some. The sample holds 35,000 to 40,000 clones; around 80% are singletons and the top ten take around 40%. The specimen sequenced was peripheral blood. These receptors were obtained from a man older than 75 with active or convalescent COVID-19.

The V call is TRBV5-4, the J call TRBJ2-2; D uncertain. The germline gives CDR1 SGHNT, CDR2 YYREEE (reference sequence). The CDR3 totals 13 residues. Trimming cost V 0 bases and J 8 bases, with 8 bases left between them. CDR3 coding DNA: TGTGCCAGCAGCTTGGGCGGTCATGGGGAGCTGTTTTTT. Encoded protein: CASSLGGHGELFF.

V is TRBV18 and J is TRBJ1-1; tentatively, D is TRBD1 (6 bases). V lost 0 bases and J lost 1, with 12 bases in between. Germline CDR1 reads KGHSH; CDR2 reads LQKENI. The CDR3 is made up of 16 amino acids. CDR3 loop: CASSPPPRQENTEAFF. CDR3 sequence (DNA): TGTGCCAGCTCACCACCGCCGCGACAGGAGAACACTGAAGCTTTCTTT. The full variable domain, completed using reference TRBV18 and TRBJ1-1, is NAGVMQNPRHLVRRRGQEARLRCSPMKGHSHVYWYRQLPEEGLKFMVYLQKENIIDESGMPKERFSAEFPKEGPSILRIQQVVRGDSAAYFCASSPPPRQENTEAFFGQGTRLTVV.

This chain connects TRBV9 to TRBJ2-7; possible D gene TRBD2, 6 bases. V lost 0 bases and J 4 bases, leaving 14 bases between the germline ends. The length of the CDR3 is 15 residues. From germline, CDR1 is SGDLS and CDR2 YYNGEE. CDR3 amino acids: CASSVGGGERYEQYF. CDR3 coding DNA: TGTGCCAGCAGCGTAGGGGGCGGGGAAAGGTACGAGCAGTACTTC.